Listed here are 2 T cell receptor beta chains from one sample, sequenced in a study of blood T cells in healthy people across ages. The use of a sample-barcoded 5' primer and a J-beta primer mix characterized a second PCR of about 6 to 12 cycles. TCRdb processed the 5' RACE reads anew with MiXCR; each CDR3 protein has one entry. The sample includes over a million distinct CDR3 sequences, approximately 26% of them seen just once. This sample also belongs to another study, concerning T cells of mothers and their children.

Sequencing was done on a sample of blood. The receptors here all came from a girl aged 2 to 9 in good health.

This sequence joins TRBV5-1 and TRBJ2-2; D unresolved. Germline V gene sequence: CDR1 SGHRS, CDR2 YFSETQ. CDR3 size: 13 residues. Trimming removed 4 bases at V and 5 bases at J, with 9 bases between. The CDR3: CASSHQNTGELFF. The CDR3 coding sequence is TGCGCCAGCAGCCATCAAAATACCGGGGAGCTGTTTTTT. Full variable domain (missing parts from reference TRBV5-1 and TRBJ2-2): KAGVTQTPRYLIKTRGQQVTLSCSPISGHRSVSWYQQTPGQGLQFLFEYFSETQRNKGNFPGRFSGRQFSNSRSEMNVSTLELGDSALYLCASSHQNTGELFFGEGSRLTVL.

There are a few counts of this clonotype. The V call is TRBV5-1, the J call TRBJ2-1; D remains ambiguous. Germline V gene lookup returns CDR1 SGHRS and CDR2 YFSETQ. The CDR3 runs to 14 residues. V lost 5 bases to trimming and J lost 0 bases, with 9 bases between them. The CDR3 reads CASSNPSSYNEQFF. Here the CDR3 DNA reads TGCGCCAGCAGTAATCCAAGCTCCTACAATGAGCAGTTCTTC.